The entry below gives a single T cell receptor beta chain sequence along with its context. Its antigen is still unknown. Trimming took 6 bases from V and 4 from J; bases not matched to a gene: 9. In germline, CDR1 is MNHEY, CDR2 SMNVEV (reference sequence). The CDR3 consists of 15 residues. The data derive from a study of T-cell memory formation after mild COVID-19. Findings of the study overall: Researchers could not confirm that second-wave clones peaking on day 37 targeted SARS-CoV-2. CD4+ contracting clones lay mainly in CM and EM, CD8+ ones in EMRA.

One entry per CDR3 protein, called by TCRdb with MiXCR from the 5' RACE reads. The sample has roughly 510,000 distinct CDR3 sequences; 15% to 20% are singletons. The material sequenced was PBMCs or a T cell subset sorted from them (not recorded which). This clonotype originated in an adult woman who had mild COVID-19 (a few samples of this study predate the infection). Cell type and time point are not known. The chain couples TRBV27 to TRBJ1-2; 9 bases match TRBD1. CDR3 bases: TGTGCCAGCAGAACAGGGGGCGAGGTCCCCTATGGCTACACCTTC. The encoded protein is CASRTGGEVPYGYTF.